The clone carrying this T cell receptor (beta chain) came up a few times. Its matching antigen is unknown. Germline-derived CDR1 and CDR2 are MNHEY and SMNVEV (reference sequence). Trimming cost V 8 bases and J 7 bases; bases outside gene matches: 8. The CDR3 is 13 amino acids. This record belongs to a study of T cell repertoires in cytomegalovirus infection. Overall study: Newly reported HLA-C-restricted and thoroughly characterized HLA-B-restricted CMV epitopes were employed. Indications came from public TCR beta signatures; they pointed to CMV infection and to a matching HLA type.

Study results and limitations: Cumulative public TCR beta family frequency identified CMV carriers with the relevant HLA. Dominating the ex vivo response were HLA-C-restricted CMV-specific TCR beta clonotypes.

TCRdb passed the reads through MiXCR, listing each CDR3 protein once. The sample holds tens of thousands of distinct CDR3 sequences, around 20% seen once. Specimen: CD8+ T cells from cultured PBMCs, collected from culture after CMV antigen stimulation. The V call is TRBV27, the J call TRBJ1-2, with 9 bases lining up with TRBD1. This clonotype originated in a human donor in good health (CMV status not recorded). Some clones in this sample may be carry-over from other donors' samples. In nucleotides, the CDR3 is TGTGCCAGCTCGGACAGGGGACCACTTGGCTACACCTTC. It encodes CASSDRGPLGYTF.